The present T cell receptor (beta chain) was sequenced within a study of T cell responses to AZD1222 COVID-19 vaccine. The CDR3 consists of 16 residues. Regarding the study as a whole: Spike-wide vaccine-associated CD4 TCRs dominated at 160-218 and 743-854. The donor group comprised mostly white British people and more females; the analysis possibly underestimated clonal diversity. Repertoires were obtained solely post-peak T cell response.

Profiled with immunoSEQ multiplex PCR; TCRdb holds only in-frame clones, not every one. The sample holds 95,000 to 150,000 clones, approximately 89% seen once. The sample holds one count of this clone. The antigen is undetermined. This clonotype originated in an adult in good health. The V gene is TRBV21-1, the J gene TRBJ2-1. TRBV21-1 counts as a pseudogene. The sample consisted of peripheral blood, taken on day 0 of AZD1222 vaccination. The CDR3 sequence is CATEADRRDRSNEQFF. The CDR3 region has the DNA TGTGCCACCGAAGCTGACCGCCGGGACCGAAGCAATGAGCAGTTCTTC.